The 24 T cell receptor beta chains below were found in one sample sequenced in a study of cytomegalovirus exposure and HLA in healthy donors. The study ran its PCR with 60 Vbeta and 13 Jbeta primers. Using immunoSEQ multiplex PCR, the repertoire was profiled, and TCRdb retains in-frame clones only, with some absent. Of approximately 180,000 clones in the sample, approximately 86% were seen once. The sequencing input was PBMCs. The receptors stem from a woman aged 18-35 years in good health and CMV-seronegative.

The gene calls are TRBV2 and TRBJ1-6, with D possibly matching TRBD1 (5 bases). V dropped 4 bases and J dropped 0 bases, with 10 bases sitting between them. The CDR3 spans 16 residues. Germline V gene sequence: CDR1 SNHLY, CDR2 FYNNEI. The CDR3 coding sequence is TGTGCCAGCAGTGTGGGCAGGGTCTCCTATAATTCACCCCTCCACTTT. Encoded protein: CASSVGRVSYNSPLHF.

The chain employs TRBV4-1 and TRBJ2-1; 10 nucleotides align to TRBD2. The CDR3 totals 17 residues. J gave up 15 bases and V 0 bases, and 17 bases lay outside the gene matches. Germline V gives CDR1 MGHRA, CDR2 YSYEKL. The CDR3 DNA reads TGCGCCAGCAGCCAAGAAAGCCTCGGGGTAGCGGGAGGCAAGCGGTTCTTC. Translating gives CASSQESLGVAGGKRFF.

This chain connects TRBV2 to TRBJ2-2; D gene uncertain. The germline V gene has CDR1 SNHLY and CDR2 FYNNEI. The CDR3 runs to 13 residues. V was pared by 8 bases and J by 3 bases, with 10 bases between. The CDR3 region has the DNA TGTGCCAGCGAGTTTGAGTACACCGGGGAGCTGTTTTTT. This translates into CASEFEYTGELFF.

This clone has just one count. This rearrangement joins TRBV15 to TRBJ2-3; D gene unclear. The CDR3 is 16 residues long. Trimming stripped 0 bases from V and 4 bases from J, with 14 bases between. Germline CDR1 LNHNV, CDR2 YYDKDF (reference sequence). CDR3 bases: TGTGCCACCAGCAGAGAAAGCGTGGGTTCGGCAGATACGCAGTATTTT. Residues: CATSRESVGSADTQYF.

The rearrangement uses TRBV9 and TRBJ1-1; D is unresolved. CDR3 length: 14 amino acids. Germline V gene sequence: CDR1 SGDLS, CDR2 YYNGEE. Between the trimmed V and J ends, which lost 7 bases and 1 base, there was a span of 14 bases. This CDR3 is CASVYSPRNTEAFF. The CDR3 DNA follows: TGTGCCAGCGTCTACTCTCCTAGGAACACTGAAGCTTTCTTT.

The chain uses TRBV27 and TRBJ2-7; D might be TRBD1 (6 bases). V gave up 1 base and J gave up 4 bases, with 14 bases separating them. In germline, CDR1 is MNHEY, CDR2 SMNVEV (reference sequence). This CDR3 is built from 15 residues. This CDR3 is CASSLWDQGSYEQYF. In DNA form, the CDR3 reads TGTGCCAGCAGTTTATGGGATCAGGGGAGTTACGAGCAGTACTTC.

The chain couples TRBV9 to TRBJ2-5; 8 bases fit TRBD2. After removal of 0 bases from V and 4 bases from J, the junction contained 2 bases not matched to a gene. Per the germline V gene, CDR1 is SGDLS and CDR2 is YYNGEE. This CDR3 contains 14 residues. As DNA, the CDR3 is TGTGCCAGCAGCGTAGGGGGACTAGTAGAGACCCAGTACTTC. Its protein product is CASSVGGLVETQYF.

The J gene is TRBJ2-1, the V gene TRBV6-5; 10 nucleotides align to TRBD1. V lost 4 bases and J lost 6; bases outside the gene matches: 6. In germline, CDR1 is MNHEY, CDR2 SVGAGI. The CDR3 sequence is 15 residues long. CDR3 sequence: CASSSRDRGRNEQFF. The CDR3 region has the DNA TGTGCCAGCAGTTCCCGGGACAGGGGCCGCAATGAGCAGTTCTTC.

This chain uses TRBV29-1 with TRBJ1-3; the D gene is possibly TRBD1 (5 bases). The CDR3 runs 13 residues. Germline loops: CDR1 SQVTM, CDR2 ANQGSEA. V shed 4 bases and J shed 4 bases, with 11 bases lying between them. For the CDR3, the DNA is TGCAGCGTTGCCCGGGGGGACGGAAACACCATATATTTT. Amino acid sequence: CSVARGDGNTIYF.

This sequence joins TRBV2 and TRBJ2-1, with D hard to call. Per germline, CDR1 SNHLY and CDR2 FYNNEI. V gave up 2 bases and J gave up 6 bases, with 8 bases separating them. CDR3 length: 13 residues. The CDR3 reads CASSEFPINEQFF. DNA of the CDR3: TGTGCCAGCAGTGAATTTCCCATCAATGAGCAGTTCTTC.

V usage is TRBV5-1 and J usage is TRBJ2-3; 7 nucleotides align to TRBD1. Germline-derived CDR1 and CDR2 are SGHRS and YFSETQ. The CDR3 spans 16 residues. V lost 4 bases, J lost 0 bases, and 8 bases stayed unmatched. The CDR3 DNA is TGCGCCAGCAGCATCGGGACAGACCTAAGCACAGATACGCAGTATTTT. It translates to CASSIGTDLSTDTQYF. The full variable domain, completed using reference TRBV5-1 and TRBJ2-3, is KAGVTQTPRYLIKTRGQQVTLSCSPISGHRSVSWYQQTPGQGLQFLFEYFSETQRNKGNFPGRFSGRQFSNSRSEMNVSTLELGDSALYLCASSIGTDLSTDTQYFGPGTRLTVL.

The CDR3 coding sequence is TGTGCCAGCAGCTTTTACAGGGGCGGCGAGCAGTACTTC. Protein product: CASSFYRGGEQYF. The chain is built from TRBV11-3 and TRBJ2-7; TRBD1 matches at 7 bases. The CDR3 is made up of 13 amino acids. Germline V gene lookup returns CDR1 SGHNT and CDR2 YENEEA. V dropped 3 bases and J dropped 6; count of bases not matched to a gene: 5.

The V call is TRBV10-3, the J call TRBJ1-3; D uncertain. With 3 bases removed from V and 0 bases from J, the gap between germline ends came to 6 bases. The length of the CDR3 is 14 residues. Germline CDR1 is ENHRY and CDR2 is SYGVKD. The CDR3: CAISDSLSGNTIYF. The CDR3 DNA reads TGTGCCATCAGTGATAGTCTCTCTGGAAACACCATATATTTT.

This clone was picked up a small number of times. The chain has TRBV21-1 and TRBJ1-5. TRBV21-1 is an annotated pseudogene. The CDR3 covers 8 residues. CDR3 protein: CGSQPQHF. The CDR3 DNA reads as TGTGGGAGCCAGCCCCAGCATTTT.

This sequence joins TRBV7-9 and TRBJ1-1, with D perhaps TRBD1 (6 bases). V was trimmed by 3 bases and J by 1 base, leaving 12 bases between them. Germline V gene lookup returns CDR1 SEHNR and CDR2 FQNEAQ (reference sequence). The CDR3 runs to 15 residues. The CDR3, as DNA: TGTGCCAGCAGCTTGGGACACCTCACGAACACTGAAGCTTTCTTT. Protein: CASSLGHLTNTEAFF. The variable domain in full, with the rest retrieved from reference TRBV7-9 and TRBJ1-1, is DTGVSQNPRHKITKRGQNVTFRCDPISEHNRLYWYRQTLGQGPEFLTYFQNEAQLEKSRLLSDRFSAERPKGSFSTLEIQRTEQGDSAMYLCASSLGHLTNTEAFFGQGTRLTVV.

V usage is TRBV5-1 and J usage is TRBJ1-2; possible D gene TRBD1, 5 bases. The CDR3 covers 14 residues. Germline-derived CDR1 and CDR2 are SGHRS and YFSETQ. Trimming removed 4 bases from V and 5 bases from J, with 15 bases in between. This CDR3 is CASSPMTETYGYTF. For the CDR3, the DNA is TGCGCCAGCAGCCCTATGACAGAAACTTATGGCTACACCTTC. The variable domain in full, with the rest retrieved from reference TRBV5-1 and TRBJ1-2, is KAGVTQTPRYLIKTRGQQVTLSCSPISGHRSVSWYQQTPGQGLQFLFEYFSETQRNKGNFPGRFSGRQFSNSRSEMNVSTLELGDSALYLCASSPMTETYGYTFGSGTRLTVV.

This sequence joins TRBV7-6 and TRBJ2-5, with 7 bases aligning to TRBD2. The DNA end is a closer match to TRBJ2-7, so the J assignment may be wrong. This CDR3 spans 17 amino acids. Germline CDR1 is SGHVS and CDR2 is FNYEAQ. CDR3 in DNA: TGTGCCAGCAGCCCCAATCGCCCGCTAGCGGCGACCTACGAGCAGTACTTC. This sequence encodes CASSPNRPLAATYEQYF.

The chain recombines TRBV5-5 with TRBJ2-7; the match to TRBD2 covers 7 bases. Unmatched junction bases numbered 5, after V lost 3 bases and J lost 2 bases. The germline V gene encodes CDR1 SGHKS and CDR2 YYEKEE (reference sequence). This CDR3 is built from 14 residues. CDR3 DNA sequence: TGTGCCAGCAGCTCTAGCGGCGCAACCTACGAGCAGTACTTC. Translated: CASSSSGATYEQYF. The full variable domain, rest sourced from reference TRBV5-5 and TRBJ2-7, is DAGVTQSPTHLIKTRGQQVTLRCSPISGHKSVSWYQQVLGQGPQFIFQYYEKEERGRGNFPDRFSARQFPNYSSELNVNALLLGDSALYLCASSSSGATYEQYFGPGTRLTVT.

The rearrangement uses TRBV19 and TRBJ1-3; D perhaps matches TRBD1 (5 bases). V lost 1 base and J 3 bases, leaving 7 bases between the germline ends. Germline CDR1 LNHDA, CDR2 SQIVND (reference sequence). The CDR3 has 14 amino acids. CDR3 sequence: CASSIGDSGNTIYF. In DNA form, the CDR3 reads TGTGCCAGTAGTATAGGCGACAGTGGAAACACCATATATTTT.

This chain joins TRBV2 and TRBJ1-5; weak D call: TRBD1 (5 bases). Looked up from germline, CDR1 is SNHLY and CDR2 is FYNNEI. With 3 bases removed from V and 5 bases from J, the gap between germline ends came to 11 bases. This CDR3 is built from 14 residues. CDR3 amino acids: CASSDRTGDQPQHF. CDR3 nucleotides: TGTGCCAGCAGTGATCGGACGGGGGATCAGCCCCAGCATTTT. Full variable domain (missing parts from reference TRBV2 and TRBJ1-5): EPEVTQTPSHQVTQMGQEVILRCVPISNHLYFYWYRQILGQKVEFLVSFYNNEISEKSEIFDDQFSVERPDGSNFTLKIRSTKLEDSAMYFCASSDRTGDQPQHFGDGTRLSIL.

The CDR3, as DNA: TGTGCCAGCAGCCGCACCGCCCCCCCAGCAGGGGGCGGCGGCTACACCTTC. Its protein product is CASSRTAPPAGGGGYTF. The chain is built from TRBV7-9 and TRBJ1-2; TRBD1 matches 8 bases. The length of the CDR3 is 17 residues. Per the germline V gene, CDR1 is SEHNR and CDR2 is FQNEAQ (reference sequence). Trimming took 5 bases from V and 8 from J; bases not matched to a gene: 19.

This rearrangement joins TRBV11-2 to TRBJ2-3; 13 bases match TRBD2. V shed 3 bases and J 11 bases; nucleotides not matched to a gene: 8. CDR1 and CDR2 (germline): SGHAT, FQNNGV. This CDR3 is 15 amino acids long. For the CDR3, the DNA is TGTGCCAGCAGCTTCGGACTAGCGGGGGACAGGGGGCAGTATTTT. Translated, it gives CASSFGLAGDRGQYF.

V usage is TRBV5-4 and J usage is TRBJ2-3, with 12 bases aligning to TRBD2. The trim removed 1 base at V and 1 base at J, leaving 7 bases unmatched. The CDR3 is made up of 18 amino acids. The germline gives CDR1 SGHNT, CDR2 YYREEE (reference sequence). The CDR3 region is CASSLRGASGRGTDTQYF. For the CDR3, the DNA is TGTGCCAGCAGCTTGCGAGGGGCTAGCGGGAGGGGCACAGATACGCAGTATTTT.

Worth noting for this clone: Its ends do not fully match the called genes, so a read error is possible. J is TRBJ2-3 and V is TRBV6-1; D remains ambiguous. From germline, CDR1 is MNHNS and CDR2 SASEGT. The CDR3 extends over 10 amino acids. CDR3 coding DNA: TGTGCCAGCAGTGAGCCTGCTATGAGTTTT. Translating gives CASSEPAMSF.